Listed below are T cell receptor beta chains from one sample, sequenced in a study of graft-versus-host responses after intestinal transplantation. Their specific antigens are unknown. Only in-frame clones appear in the TCRdb table, and some are missing; sequencing was by immunoSEQ multiplex PCR. The table has 90,000 to 130,000 clones, about 92% seen once. Sequencing used unstimulated CD4+ T cells sorted from spleen or lymph node cells, obtained before transplant. Receptors originate from a human donor who was the organ donor for an intestinal transplant. Both conserved end residues are part of each CDR3. The order of the fields is D gene, V gene, J gene, clone size, CDR3 protein, CDR3 DNA. A D gene is named only where the DNA matches it firmly. Clone size is not always given. Where it is, it says once, few, many or a class for expanded clones.

.	TRBV4-2	TRBJ2-5	.	CASSQDLAGMVETQYF	TGTGCCAGCAGCCAAGATCTCGCAGGGATGGTAGAGACCCAGTACTTC
.	TRBV11-3	TRBJ2-1	.	CASSLVPGNEQFF	TGTGCCAGCAGCTTAGTTCCAGGGAATGAGCAGTTCTTC
.	TRBV6-1	TRBJ2-7	.	CASSEAEGPFREQYF	TGTGCCAGCAGTGAAGCTGAAGGCCCTTTCCGCGAGCAGTACTTC
.	TRBV15	TRBJ2-7	.	CATSRKRTGLSTYEQYF	TGTGCCACCAGCCGAAAGCGCACGGGACTTTCCACCTACGAGCAGTACTTC
TRBD1	TRBV6-1	TRBJ1-4	.	CASSDSDRGYEKLFF	TGTGCCAGCAGTGACTCCGACAGGGGGTATGAAAAACTGTTTTTT
.	TRBV21-1	TRBJ1-2	once	CASRRPIYRKTYGYTF	TGTGCCAGCAGGAGACCTATATACAGAAAGACCTATGGCTACACCTTC
.	TRBV15	TRBJ2-5	few	CATSSRMGARETQYF	TGTGCCACCAGCAGTAGGATGGGAGCGAGGGAGACCCAGTACTTC
.	TRBV19	TRBJ2-1	.	CASRTPGLYYNEQFF	TGTGCCAGTAGGACTCCGGGACTTTACTACAATGAGCAGTTCTTC
.	TRBV6-1	TRBJ1-2	.	CASSPTDSLNYGYTF	TGTGCCAGCAGCCCCACGGACAGCCTTAACTATGGCTACACCTTC
.	TRBV30	TRBJ2-6	.	CAWGPDRSSGANVLTF	TGTGCCTGGGGCCCAGACAGGTCCTCTGGGGCCAACGTCCTGACTTTC
.	TRBV11-2	TRBJ2-1	.	CASSLAGSYNEQFF	TGTGCCAGCAGCCTAGCAGGCTCCTACAATGAGCAGTTCTTC
TRBD2	TRBV18	TRBJ2-7	once	CASSRLGGSGYEQYF	TGTGCCAGCTCCCGACTAGGCGGGAGTGGGTACGAGCAGTACTTC
.	TRBV30	TRBJ2-7	once	CAWRQTLTYEQYF	TGTGCCTGGAGGCAGACACTCACCTACGAGCAGTACTTC
TRBD1	TRBV4-2	TRBJ1-2	.	CASSLTGVDYGYTF	TGTGCCAGCAGCCTAACAGGGGTCGACTATGGCTACACCTTC
.	TRBV30	TRBJ1-1	.	CAWSRGANTEAFF	TGTGCCTGGAGCCGAGGGGCGAACACTGAAGCTTTCTTT
TRBD2	TRBV19	TRBJ2-5	few	CASSKGLAGTGEETQYF	TGTGCCAGTAGTAAGGGACTAGCGGGAACCGGCGAAGAGACCCAGTACTTC
.	TRBV7-2	TRBJ2-7	.	CASSSTFREQHF	TGTGCCAGCAGCTCCACTTTTAGGGAGCAGCACTTC
.	TRBV5-1	TRBJ2-7	.	CASSLDSSSSYEQYF	TGCGCCAGCAGCTTGGACAGCTCGAGCTCCTACGAGCAGTACTTC
.	TRBV10-3	TRBJ1-1	.	CAISESSGNTEAFF	TGTGCCATCAGTGAGTCGAGCGGGAACACTGAAGCTTTCTTT
.	TRBV4-3	TRBJ2-1	.	CASSQDGRSSYNEQFF	TGCGCCAGCAGCCAAGACGGTCGGAGCTCCTACAATGAGCAGTTCTTC
TRBD1	TRBV27	TRBJ1-2	.	CASSSTEPGQGFYGYTF	TGTGCCAGCAGTTCGACCGAGCCGGGACAGGGATTCTATGGCTACACCTTC
.	TRBV6-6	TRBJ2-5	.	CASSPRQRGETQYF	TGTGCCAGCAGTCCTAGACAGCGAGGAGAGACCCAGTACTTC
.	TRBV10-3	TRBJ2-5	once	CAISPQGETQYF	TGTGCCATCAGCCCACAGGGAGAGACCCAGTACTTC
.	TRBV9	TRBJ1-1	.	CASSKGRNTEAFF	TGTGCCAGCAGCAAAGGGAGGAACACTGAAGCTTTCTTT
.	TRBV10-3	TRBJ2-7	.	CAISDYTTGGAQYF	TGTGCCATCAGTGATTACACAACCGGTGGGGCGCAGTACTTC
.	TRBV5-4	TRBJ2-2	.	CASSNTGELFF	TGTGCCAGCAGCAACACCGGGGAGCTGTTTTTT
TRBD1	TRBV28	TRBJ2-7	.	CASSSAGQGVYEQYF	TGTGCCAGCAGTTCTGCGGGACAGGGGGTCTACGAGCAGTACTTC
TRBD2	TRBV14	TRBJ2-4	.	CASSQDPDYFWGGVLAKNIQYF	TGTGCCAGCAGCCAAGACCCTGATTACTTTTGGGGGGGGGTCCTAGCCAAAAACATTCAGTACTTC
.	TRBV30	TRBJ2-3	.	CAWSRFRDTQYF	TGTGCCTGGAGCCGGTTCCGAGATACGCAGTATTTT
TRBD2	TRBV18	TRBJ2-7	.	CASSPHTVWTSGTKPTIEQYF	TGTGCCAGCTCACCTCATACGGTTTGGACTAGCGGGACGAAACCGACCATCGAGCAGTACTTC
.	TRBV4-3	TRBJ1-2	.	CASSQDRGGAYGYTF	TGCGCCAGCAGCCAAGATCGAGGGGGGGCCTATGGCTACACCTTC
.	TRBV21-1	TRBJ1-1	.	CASSKGQGANTEAFF	TGTGCCAGCAGCAAAGGACAGGGGGCGAACACTGAAGCTTTCTTT
.	TRBV18	TRBJ2-2	few	CASSPLLGTNTGELFF	TGTGCCAGCTCACCACTCCTAGGGACGAACACCGGGGAGCTGTTTTTT
TRBD1	TRBV10-1	TRBJ2-5	.	CASSESTGARETQYF	TGCGCCAGCAGTGAGTCGACAGGGGCCCGAGAGACCCAGTACTTC
TRBD2	TRBV7-8	TRBJ2-1	.	CASTFSGLAGIGSYNEQFF	TGTGCCAGCACGTTCTCGGGACTAGCGGGAATTGGCTCCTACAATGAGCAGTTCTTC
.	TRBV30	TRBJ2-1	.	CARSRGSEYNEQFF	TGTGCCCGGAGTCGGGGGTCCGAATACAATGAGCAGTTCTTC
.	TRBV9	TRBJ1-4	.	CASSARGTFSEKLFF	TGTGCCAGCAGCGCACGGGGGACCTTTAGTGAAAAACTGTTTTTT
.	TRBV11-2	TRBJ2-5	.	CASSLDGGAGETQYF	TGTGCCAGCAGCTTAGATGGGGGGGCGGGAGAGACCCAGTACTTC
.	TRBV18	TRBJ1-2	once	CASSPGFGYTF	TGTGCCAGCTCACCAGGGTTTGGCTACACCTTC
.	TRBV19	TRBJ1-5	.	CATAVSYNQPQHF	TGTGCCACCGCAGTGAGTTACAATCAGCCCCAGCATTTT
TRBD2	TRBV5-4	TRBJ2-3	once	CASSPGLTGTDTQYF	TGTGCCAGCAGCCCGGGACTAACGGGCACAGATACGCAGTATTTT
.	TRBV10-2	TRBJ2-3	.	CASRGGSTDTQYF	TGCGCCAGTAGGGGAGGTAGCACAGATACGCAGTATTTT
.	TRBV28	TRBJ1-2	.	CASSSMGQGNYGYTF	TGTGCCAGCAGTTCCATGGGGCAGGGCAACTATGGCTACACCTTC
.	TRBV7-9	TRBJ2-3	.	CATSPQYF	TGTGCCACGTCCCCGCAGTATTTT
.	TRBV6-1	TRBJ1-2	.	CASSRDGYTF	TGTGCCAGCAGCAGGGATGGCTACACCTTC
TRBD1	TRBV11-3	TRBJ2-7	.	CASSLRDSVSYEQYF	TGTGCCAGCAGCTTACGGGACAGTGTTTCCTACGAGCAGTACTTC
TRBD1	TRBV6-1	TRBJ1-5	.	CASSEGDRGNQPQHF	TGTGCCAGCAGTGAAGGGGACAGGGGCAATCAGCCCCAGCATTTT
.	TRBV7-8	TRBJ2-2	.	CASSLGGSSNTGELFF	TGTGCCAGCAGCTTAGGGGGGTCTTCGAACACCGGGGAGCTGTTTTTT
TRBD1	TRBV18	TRBJ2-7	.	CASSLRPGQGAYEQYF	TGTGCCAGCTCACTCAGACCGGGACAGGGGGCCTACGAGCAGTACTTC
.	TRBV6-6	TRBJ2-5	few	CASSRGETQYF	TGTGCCAGCAGTAGAGGGGAGACCCAGTACTTC
.	TRBV6-6	TRBJ1-1	.	CASSYSRNTEAFF	TGTGCCAGCAGTTACTCGAGGAACACTGAAGCTTTCTTT
TRBD2	TRBV7-2	TRBJ2-1	.	CASSFASGSYNEQFF	TGTGCCAGCAGCTTTGCTAGCGGGTCCTACAATGAGCAGTTCTTC